The 3 T cell receptor beta chains reported below all come from one sample, sequenced in a study of vaccination and CD4 T cells after COVID-19. Researchers used the Oncomine TCR Beta short-read assay to sequence DNA from cultured CD4+ T cells. Via MiXCR, TCRdb re-called the PCR reads, giving one row per CDR3 protein. The table has roughly 26,000 distinct CDR3 sequences, 40% seen once. Which antigens these TCRs recognize remains unknown. Noted treatment: approximately 11-day PBMC culture with coronavirus spike peptide pools or control peptides (ViraFEST assay). Sequencing was performed on CD4+ T cells from blood, cultured in vitro. Receptors were obtained from a human donor who had recovered from COVID-19.

J is TRBJ2-1 and V is TRBV4-1; 12 bases agree with TRBD2. The trim removed 1 base at V and 12 bases at J, leaving 25 bases unmatched. The germline CDR1 and CDR2 sequences are MGHRA and YSYEKL. The CDR3 is 21 amino acids. This CDR3 reads CASSQGVASGRARATVIGQFF. The CDR3 DNA is TGCGCCAGCAGCCAAGGAGTGGCTAGCGGGAGGGCCCGGGCCACGGTGATTGGGCAGTTCTTC.

V gene TRBV7-3 combines with J gene TRBJ2-6, with 7 positions matching TRBD1. V shed 3 bases, J shed 3 bases, and the junction held 2 bases outside the gene matches. Germline V gives CDR1 SGHTA, CDR2 FQGTGA. CDR3 size: 15 residues. The CDR3: CASSFRGLGANVLTF. The CDR3 nucleotides are TGTGCCAGCAGCTTTAGGGGGCTTGGGGCCAACGTCCTGACTTTC.

The CDR3 loop reads CASSDGRSSGNTIYF. The CDR3, as DNA: TGTGCCAGCAGTGATGGAAGGAGCTCTGGAAACACCATATATTTT. V and J are TRBV6-1 and TRBJ1-3; D unresolved. V lost 3 bases to trimming and J lost 0 bases, with 9 bases between them. Germline CDR1 MNHNS, CDR2 SASEGT. The CDR3 covers 15 residues.